This T cell receptor beta chain was documented in a study of T cells after yellow fever vaccination. This clonotype was picked up a small number of times. TCR cDNA was made by 5'RACE template switching, adding a universal primer site and UMIs. A single record per CDR3 protein comes from TCRdb applying MiXCR to the 5' RACE reads. The table has some 350,000 distinct CDR3 sequences, over 8% seen once. The germline V gene encodes CDR1 SEHNR and CDR2 FQNEAQ (reference sequence). Trimming cost V 5 bases and J 7 bases, with 11 bases left between them. The CDR3 length is 12 residues. Sequences were derived from PBMCs, sampled on the day of the first yellow fever vaccination. The sequence came from a man aged 18-30 years who received the YFV17D yellow fever vaccine. The chain uses TRBV7-9 and TRBJ1-2; D gene unclear. CDR3 nucleotide sequence: TGTGCCAGCAGCCCTATATTAGCTGGCTACACCTTC. It is translated as CASSPILAGYTF.